The T cell receptor (beta chain) under discussion was sequenced for a study of blood T cell repertoires in COVID-19. Background on the study: Sites in the United States, Italy and Spain provided acute and convalescent COVID-19 samples. PBMCs, B-cell-depleted T cells, or T cells provided the cDNA or gDNA that made up the material.

The study assigned cohorts using participant-reported clinical history. Original data processing: Reference gene primers were amplified, and this amplification served to estimate nucleated cell counts. Measured with immunoSEQ multiplex PCR; TCRdb has only the in-frame clones, and not every one. The V and J calls and the clone size are those of that table, but D and trimming were determined from the DNA. Of roughly 250,000 clones in the sample, more than 85% were seen once. Per the germline V gene, CDR1 is LGHDT and CDR2 is YNNKEL (reference sequence). CDR3 length: 14 residues. The germline V and J ends were trimmed by 0 bases and 8 bases, with 13 bases remaining between them.

The J gene is TRBJ1-2, the V gene TRBV3-1 (or the pseudogene TRBV3-2), with D maybe TRBD1 (5 bases). This sequence was found in a woman between 50 and 59 years old who had recovered from COVID-19. The source material was PBMCs or T cells enriched from blood (not recorded which). The CDR3 nucleotides are TGTGCCAGCAGCCAAGACGCAGAAACAGGCGGCTACACCTTC. It translates to CASSQDAETGGYTF.